The sequence of this TCR beta chain was determined in a study of regulatory T cells in long-lasting Graves disease. Study-wide context: Those Graves' patients who were newly diagnosed had been on antithyroid drugs under 3 months. Study conclusions and caveats: Less diverse TCR repertoires were seen in persistent Graves' patients than in newly diagnosed ones. Favored gene segments in persistent disease were TRBV28, TRBJ1-2 and TRBJ2-5. Among the persistent patients, approximately 2,900 public clonotypes were shared, more than the roughly 990 shared among new patients.

This clonotype was seen repeatedly, ten times or more. Its matching antigen is unknown. V dropped 6 bases and J dropped 2; count of bases not matched to a gene: 9. The CDR3 is made up of 15 amino acids. The sample's time point: newly diagnosed GD, antithyroid drugs for less than 3 months. Preparation of the TCR library used RNA extracted from PBMCs. Arm-PCR with iRepertoire HTBI primers amplified the CDR3 regions for these TCR beta libraries. TCRdb ran MiXCR on the multiplex PCR reads and lists one entry per CDR3 protein. The table has approximately 400,000 distinct CDR3 sequences, about a sixth seen once.

Sequencing used peripheral blood mononuclear cells (PBMCs), obtained at new diagnosis, from a patient treated with antithyroid drugs. The source is a female donor with Graves disease. The chain employs TRBV12-3 or TRBV12-4 and TRBJ1-1; 7 nucleotides align to TRBD1. Here the CDR3 reads CASSLGQRFNTEAFF. DNA of the CDR3: TGTGCCAGCAGCCTGGGACAGCGCTTCAACACTGAAGCTTTCTTT.